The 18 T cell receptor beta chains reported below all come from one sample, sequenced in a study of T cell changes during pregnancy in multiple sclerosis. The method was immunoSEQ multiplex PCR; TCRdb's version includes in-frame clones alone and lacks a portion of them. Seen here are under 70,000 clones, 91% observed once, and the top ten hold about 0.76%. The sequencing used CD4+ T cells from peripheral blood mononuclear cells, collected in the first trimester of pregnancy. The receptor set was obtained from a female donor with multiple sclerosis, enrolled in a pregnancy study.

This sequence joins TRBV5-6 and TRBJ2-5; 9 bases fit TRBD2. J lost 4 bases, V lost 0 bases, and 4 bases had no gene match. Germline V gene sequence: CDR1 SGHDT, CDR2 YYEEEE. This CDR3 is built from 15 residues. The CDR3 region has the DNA TGTGCCAGCAGCTTGGGTCTGCGGGGGGGAGAGACCCAGTACTTC. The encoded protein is CASSLGLRGGETQYF.

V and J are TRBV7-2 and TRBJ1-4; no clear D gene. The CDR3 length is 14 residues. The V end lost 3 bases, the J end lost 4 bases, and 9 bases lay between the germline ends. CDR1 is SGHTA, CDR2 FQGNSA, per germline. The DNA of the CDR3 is TGTGCCAGCAGCTTCGACACCTTTAATGAAAAACTGTTTTTT. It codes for CASSFDTFNEKLFF.

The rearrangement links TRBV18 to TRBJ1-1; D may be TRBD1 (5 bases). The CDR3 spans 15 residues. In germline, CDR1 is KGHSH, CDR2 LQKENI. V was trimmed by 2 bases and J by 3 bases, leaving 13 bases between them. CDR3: CASSPGKGEDTEAFF. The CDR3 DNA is TGTGCCAGCTCACCAGGGAAAGGGGAGGACACTGAAGCTTTCTTT.

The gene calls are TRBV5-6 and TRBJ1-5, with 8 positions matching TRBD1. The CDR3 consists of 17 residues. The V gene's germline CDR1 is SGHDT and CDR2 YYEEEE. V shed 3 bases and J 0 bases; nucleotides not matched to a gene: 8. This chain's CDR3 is CASSSHGQGPSNQPQHF. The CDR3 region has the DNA TGTGCCAGCAGCTCCCATGGACAGGGACCTAGCAATCAGCCCCAGCATTTT.

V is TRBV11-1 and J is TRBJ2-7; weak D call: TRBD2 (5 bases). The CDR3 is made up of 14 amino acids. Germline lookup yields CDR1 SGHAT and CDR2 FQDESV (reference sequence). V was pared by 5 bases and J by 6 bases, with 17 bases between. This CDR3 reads CASSLRAGVSEQYF. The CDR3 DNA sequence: TGTGCCAGCAGCCTACGGGCCGGGGTCAGCGAGCAGTACTTC.

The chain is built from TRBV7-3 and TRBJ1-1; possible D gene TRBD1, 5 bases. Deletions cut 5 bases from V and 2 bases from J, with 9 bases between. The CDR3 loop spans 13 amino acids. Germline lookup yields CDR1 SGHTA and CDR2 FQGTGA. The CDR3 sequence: CASSPQGNTEAFF. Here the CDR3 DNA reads TGTGCCAGCAGCCCGCAGGGTAACACTGAAGCTTTCTTT.

This CDR3 is CASSRGYQETQYF. CDR3 sequence (DNA): TGCGCCAGCAGCCGAGGTTACCAAGAGACCCAGTACTTC. The rearrangement links TRBV4-3 to TRBJ2-5; D remains ambiguous. Germline lookup yields CDR1 LGHNA and CDR2 YSLEER. V lost 4 bases and J 0 bases, leaving 6 bases between the germline ends. The CDR3 runs 13 residues.

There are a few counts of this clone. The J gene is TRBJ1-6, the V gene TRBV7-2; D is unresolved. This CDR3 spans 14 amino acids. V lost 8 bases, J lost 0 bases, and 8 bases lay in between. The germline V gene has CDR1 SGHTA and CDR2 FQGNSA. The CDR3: CASLPSSYNSPLHF. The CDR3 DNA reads TGTGCCAGCCTTCCGAGCTCCTATAATTCACCCCTCCACTTT.

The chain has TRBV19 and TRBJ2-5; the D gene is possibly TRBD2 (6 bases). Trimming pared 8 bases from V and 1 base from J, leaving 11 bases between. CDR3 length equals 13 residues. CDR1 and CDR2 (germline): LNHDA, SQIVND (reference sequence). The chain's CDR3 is CASRRDSQETQYF. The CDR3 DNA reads TGTGCCAGTCGACGGGACTCCCAAGAGACCCAGTACTTC. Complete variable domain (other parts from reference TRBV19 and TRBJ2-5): DGGITQSPKYLFRKEGQNVTLSCEQNLNHDAMYWYRQDPGQGLRLIYYSQIVNDFQKGDIAEGYSVSREKKESFPLTVTSAQKNPTAFYLCASRRDSQETQYFGPGTRLLVL.

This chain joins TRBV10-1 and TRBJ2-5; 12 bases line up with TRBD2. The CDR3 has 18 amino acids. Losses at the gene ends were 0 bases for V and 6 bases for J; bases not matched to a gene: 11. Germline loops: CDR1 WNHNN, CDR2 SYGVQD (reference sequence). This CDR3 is CASSESGVWLAGGKTQYF. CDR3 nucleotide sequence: TGCGCCAGCAGTGAGTCGGGGGTATGGCTAGCGGGGGGGAAGACCCAGTACTTC.

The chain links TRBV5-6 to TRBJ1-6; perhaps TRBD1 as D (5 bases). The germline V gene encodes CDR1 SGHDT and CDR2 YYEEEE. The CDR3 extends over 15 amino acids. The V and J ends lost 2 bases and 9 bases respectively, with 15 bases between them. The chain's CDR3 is CASSFSPGIVSPLHF. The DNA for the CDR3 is TGTGCCAGCAGCTTCAGTCCAGGGATTGTTTCACCCCTCCACTTT.

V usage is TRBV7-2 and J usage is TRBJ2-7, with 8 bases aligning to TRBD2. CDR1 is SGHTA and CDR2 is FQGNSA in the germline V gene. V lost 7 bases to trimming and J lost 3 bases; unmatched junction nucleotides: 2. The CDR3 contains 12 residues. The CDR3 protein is CASTREGYEQYF. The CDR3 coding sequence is TGTGCCAGCACCCGGGAGGGCTACGAGCAGTACTTC.

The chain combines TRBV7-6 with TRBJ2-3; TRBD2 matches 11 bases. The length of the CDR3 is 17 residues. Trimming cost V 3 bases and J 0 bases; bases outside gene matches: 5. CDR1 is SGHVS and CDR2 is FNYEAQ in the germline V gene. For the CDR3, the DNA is TGTGCCAGCAGCTTTCTCCCTAGCGGGGGGAGCACAGATACGCAGTATTTT. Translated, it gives CASSFLPSGGSTDTQYF.

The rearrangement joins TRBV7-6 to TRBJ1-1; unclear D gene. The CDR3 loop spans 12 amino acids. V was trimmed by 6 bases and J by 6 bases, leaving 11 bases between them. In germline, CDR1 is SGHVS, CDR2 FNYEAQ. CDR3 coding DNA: TGTGCCAGCAGGAATGACCAGGCTGAAGCTTTCTTT. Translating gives CASRNDQAEAFF.

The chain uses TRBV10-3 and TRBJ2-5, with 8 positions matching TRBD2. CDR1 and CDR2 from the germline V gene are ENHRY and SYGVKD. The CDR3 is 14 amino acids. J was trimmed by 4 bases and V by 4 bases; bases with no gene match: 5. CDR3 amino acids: CAISVGLAGETQYF. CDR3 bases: TGTGCCATCAGTGTTGGACTAGCCGGAGAGACCCAGTACTTC.

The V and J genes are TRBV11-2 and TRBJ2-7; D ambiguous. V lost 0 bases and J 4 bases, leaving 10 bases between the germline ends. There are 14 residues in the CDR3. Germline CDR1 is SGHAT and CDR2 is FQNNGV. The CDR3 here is CASSLEGRIYEQYF. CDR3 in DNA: TGTGCCAGCAGCTTAGAAGGCAGGATTTACGAGCAGTACTTC.

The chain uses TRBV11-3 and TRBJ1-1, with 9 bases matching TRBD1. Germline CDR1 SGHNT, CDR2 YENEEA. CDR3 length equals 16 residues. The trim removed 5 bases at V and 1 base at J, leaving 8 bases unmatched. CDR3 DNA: TGTGCCAGCAGCCCCGGACAGGGGAGGGGGAACACTGAAGCTTTCTTT. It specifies CASSPGQGRGNTEAFF.

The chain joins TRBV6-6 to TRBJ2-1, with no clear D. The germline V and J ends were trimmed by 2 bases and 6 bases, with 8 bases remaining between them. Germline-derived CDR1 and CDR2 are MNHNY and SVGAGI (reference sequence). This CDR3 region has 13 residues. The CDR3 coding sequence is TGTGCCAGCAGTTACGCCCTCGGCAATGAGCAGTTCTTC. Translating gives CASSYALGNEQFF.